This TCR beta chain was identified during a study of CD8+ T cells in alopecia areata. Overall study: Treated patients were dosed with oral tofacitinib, taking 5 to 10 mg twice daily.

This clone has just one count. Its antigen is not identified. The germline V gene has CDR1 SGHVS and CDR2 FQNEAQ. The CDR3 totals 17 residues. The J segment lost 0 bases and the V segment lost 7 bases, leaving 7 bases of the junction unmatched. Sequencing templates came from extracted RNA that was reverse transcribed into cDNA. The protocol was immunoSEQ multiplex PCR, while the TCRdb copy is restricted to in-frame clones and leaves out a portion. The sample records fewer than 110,000 clones, more than 75% being singletons. Whole-study results and caveats: An increase in clonality over normal scalp was evident in lesional scalp, especially alopecia totalis/universalis.

Described treatment: oral pan-JAK inhibitor, 5-10 mg twice daily. Collection of lesional scalp punch biopsies and peripheral blood was performed in alopecia areata patients. The chain uses TRBV7-8 and TRBJ2-3, with 13 bases that match TRBD2. The clonotype was recovered from a human donor with alopecia areata. The source was CD8+ T cells sorted from blood, collected around week 34, from a patient treated with tofacitinib. This chain's CDR3 is CASTGLAGEYSTDTQYF. The CDR3 region has the DNA TGTGCCAGCACAGGACTAGCGGGAGAGTATAGCACAGATACGCAGTATTTT.